One TCR beta chain is described in this entry. Its antigen is still unknown. PCR used 60 Vbeta primers and 13 Jbeta primers. This table comes from immunoSEQ multiplex PCR, and its TCRdb copy is limited to in-frame clones, with some not included. The sample holds about 220,000 clones, around 80% seen once. These data are taken from a study of cytomegalovirus exposure and HLA in healthy donors. Overall study context: Of about 390 genotyped donors, more than 75% grouped in the Caucasian-associated ancestry cluster. Findings and limits, study-wide: In a later analysis, most CMV-associated TCR beta chains appeared HLA-restricted.

Nominally healthy donors provided the samples, though records likely missed some immune exposures. Germline loops: CDR1 MNHEY, CDR2 SVGAGI. V was pared by 2 bases and J by 0 bases, with 1 base of the junction left unmatched. This CDR3 is built from 15 residues. The specimen was PBMCs. The V and J genes are TRBV6-5 and TRBJ2-1, with 7 bases matching TRBD2. The source is a young man in good health and CMV-seronegative. CDR3 protein: CASSYQRGSYNEQFF. The CDR3 region has the DNA TGTGCCAGCAGTTACCAGCGGGGCTCCTACAATGAGCAGTTCTTC.